Below, one T cell receptor beta chain is given with its context. Its antigen remains undetermined. Qualities for individual bases were not recorded, and no much larger clone is one base off. The V and J ends are trimmed by 1 base and 0 bases, leaving 10 bases between them. Per the germline V gene (reference sequence), LGHDT is the CDR1 and YNNKEL is the CDR2. The CDR3 measures 15 amino acids from cysteine to phenylalanine. Only CDR3 DNA is held: 45 bases, read in frame from base 1. This specimen comes from a study of CD8 T cells in ankylosing spondylitis (dated by TCRdb to about 2017). Background for the entire study: The study profiled T cell receptor beta repertoires in healthy donors and ankylosing spondylitis patients to find disease-linked TCR variants. The full study cohort was made up of 25 ankylosing spondylitis patients and some 100 healthy donors. Peripheral blood was sampled, and synovial fluid was additionally collected from ankylosing spondylitis patients. Overall results and qualifications from the work: Significant enrichment of the disease-linked clones was reported in matched synovial fluid samples from ankylosing spondylitis patients. Some motif variants had previously been reported in the synovial fluid and blood of reactive arthritis patients, which suggests shared mechanisms of disease initiation. Blood from ankylosing spondylitis patients appeared to be characterized by a TCR beta motif composed of about eight highly homologous amino acid variants. The disease-linked clones showed a CD8+ phenotype and occurred at relatively low frequencies in peripheral blood.

Instrument used: Illumina HiSeq 2500. Quantitative 5'-RACE with molecular barcodes was the method used to prepare the TCR beta libraries. Processing in the source paper ran as follows. Disease-linked TCR variants were identified with a new computational method built on a probabilistic model of VDJ rearrangement. The public reads were quality trimmed at Q25 with fastp and then assembled into clones with MiXCR by TCRdb, keeping productive beta chains. Each entry merges the rows of one CDR3 protein and shows their most common DNA and genes. The V and J calls shown here were made by TCRdb, not taken from the authors' results. The sample contains hundreds of thousands of distinct CDR3 sequences, roughly a quarter of them found a single time. The ten largest clones take up roughly 0.8% of the sample.

The sample was blood, either unsorted or a sorted T cell fraction (not recorded which). This clonotype was sampled from a male donor with ankylosing spondylitis. The chain employs TRBV3-1 and TRBJ2-7; no D segment can be confidently identified. The DNA is as follows: TGTGCCAGCAGCCAAGGGCTAGGGATCTCCTACGAGCAGTACTTC. It translates as CASSQGLGISYEQYF.